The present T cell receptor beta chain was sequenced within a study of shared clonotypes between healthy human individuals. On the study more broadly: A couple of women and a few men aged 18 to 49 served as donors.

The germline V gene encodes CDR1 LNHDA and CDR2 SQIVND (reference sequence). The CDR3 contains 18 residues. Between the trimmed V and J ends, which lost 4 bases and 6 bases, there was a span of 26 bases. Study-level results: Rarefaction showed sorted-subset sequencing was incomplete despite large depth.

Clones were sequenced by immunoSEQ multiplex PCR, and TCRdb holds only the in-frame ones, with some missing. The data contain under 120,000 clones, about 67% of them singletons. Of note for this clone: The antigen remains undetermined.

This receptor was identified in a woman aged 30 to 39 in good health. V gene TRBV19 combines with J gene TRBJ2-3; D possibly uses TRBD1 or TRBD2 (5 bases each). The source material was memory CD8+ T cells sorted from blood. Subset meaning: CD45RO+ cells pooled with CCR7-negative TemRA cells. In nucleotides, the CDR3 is TGTGCCAGTAGTAGGGACCACCAATGGGGTGTGCCTCGTGATACGCAGTATTTT. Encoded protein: CASSRDHQWGVPRDTQYF.